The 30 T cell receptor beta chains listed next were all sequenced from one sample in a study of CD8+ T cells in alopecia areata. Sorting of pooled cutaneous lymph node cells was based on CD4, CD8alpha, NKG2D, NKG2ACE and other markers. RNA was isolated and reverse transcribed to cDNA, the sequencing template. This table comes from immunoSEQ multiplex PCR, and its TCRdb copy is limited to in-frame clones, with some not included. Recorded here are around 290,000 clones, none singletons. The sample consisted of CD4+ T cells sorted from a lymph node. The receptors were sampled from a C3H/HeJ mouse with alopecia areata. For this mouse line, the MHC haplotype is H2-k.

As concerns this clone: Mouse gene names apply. CDR3 DNA, as far as it was read: TGTGCCAGCAGTATGGGGGGCCCTAGTGCAGAA. Translation: CASSMGGPSAE. The whole CDR3 protein is CASSMGGPSAETLYF. The chain employs TRBV19 and TRBJ2-3; D possibly corresponds to TRBD2 (7 bases). The CDR3 end lies 4 residues beyond the end of the read and is filled in from the germline J gene. Trimming stripped 2 bases from V and 0 bases from J, with 10 bases between. Germline values: CDR1 FNHDT, CDR2 SITEND (reference sequence). The length of the CDR3 is 15 residues. Looking up the rest from reference TRBV19 and TRBJ2-3 gives the full variable domain: GGIITQTPKFLIGQEGQKLTLKCQQNFNHDTMYWYRQDSGKGLRLIYYSITENDLQKGDLSEGYDASREKKSSFSLTVTSAQKNEMAVFLCASSMGGPSAETLYFGSGTRLTVL.

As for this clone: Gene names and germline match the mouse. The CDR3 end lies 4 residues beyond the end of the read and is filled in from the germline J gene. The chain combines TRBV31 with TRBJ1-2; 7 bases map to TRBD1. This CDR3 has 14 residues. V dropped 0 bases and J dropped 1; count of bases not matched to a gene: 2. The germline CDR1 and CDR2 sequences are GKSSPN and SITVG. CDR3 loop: CAWSLQGVNSDYTF. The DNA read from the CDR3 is TGTGCCTGGAGTCTCCAGGGGGTAAACTCC. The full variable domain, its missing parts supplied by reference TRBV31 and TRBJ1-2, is AQTIHQWPVAEIKAVGSPLSLGCTIKGKSSPNLYWYWQATGGTLQQLFYSITVGQVESVVQLNLSASRPKDDQFILSTEKLLLSHSGFYLCAWSLQGVNSDYTFGSGTRLLVI.

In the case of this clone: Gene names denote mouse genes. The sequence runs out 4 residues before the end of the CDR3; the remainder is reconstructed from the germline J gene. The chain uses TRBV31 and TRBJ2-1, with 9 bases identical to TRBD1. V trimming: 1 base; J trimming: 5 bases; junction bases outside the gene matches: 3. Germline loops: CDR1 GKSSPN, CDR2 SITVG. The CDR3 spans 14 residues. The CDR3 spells CAWSPGTGHAEQFF. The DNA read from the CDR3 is TGTGCCTGGAGTCCCGGGACAGGGCATGCT.

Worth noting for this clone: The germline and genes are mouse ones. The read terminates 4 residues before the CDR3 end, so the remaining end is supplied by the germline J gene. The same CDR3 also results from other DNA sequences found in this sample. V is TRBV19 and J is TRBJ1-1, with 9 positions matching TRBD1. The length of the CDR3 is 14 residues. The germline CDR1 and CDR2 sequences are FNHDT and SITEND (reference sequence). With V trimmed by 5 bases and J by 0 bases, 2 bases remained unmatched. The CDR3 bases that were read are TGTGCCAGCAGAAGGACAGGGGCAAACACA. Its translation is CASRRTGANT. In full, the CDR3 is CASRRTGANTEVFF.

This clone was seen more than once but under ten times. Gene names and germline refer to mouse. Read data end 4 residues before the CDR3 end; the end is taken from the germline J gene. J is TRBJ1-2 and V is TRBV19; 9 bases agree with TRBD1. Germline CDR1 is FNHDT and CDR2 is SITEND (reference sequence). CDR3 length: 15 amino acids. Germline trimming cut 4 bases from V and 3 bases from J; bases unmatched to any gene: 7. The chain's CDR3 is CASSPQGAPHSDYTF. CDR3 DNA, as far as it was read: TGTGCCAGCAGTCCACAGGGGGCGCCCCACTCC.

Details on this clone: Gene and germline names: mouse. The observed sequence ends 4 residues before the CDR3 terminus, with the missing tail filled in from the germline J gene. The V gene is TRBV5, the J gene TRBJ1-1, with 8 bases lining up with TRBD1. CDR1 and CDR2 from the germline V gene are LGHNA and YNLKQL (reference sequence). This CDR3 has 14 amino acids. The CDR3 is CASSPLRGRTEVFF. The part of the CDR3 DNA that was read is TGTGCCAGCAGCCCCCTCAGGGGGCGAACA.

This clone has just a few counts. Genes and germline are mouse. CDR3: CASSPLTGSAETLYF. Partial CDR3 DNA: TGTGCCAGCAGTCCCCTCACTGGGAGTGCAGAA. The gene calls are TRBV24 and TRBJ2-3, with D possibly being TRBD2 (6 bases). Coverage ceases 4 residues before the CDR3 finishes, and the germline J gene fills in the end. The CDR3 extends over 15 amino acids. The V and J ends lost 4 bases and 0 bases respectively, with 11 bases between them. CDR1 and CDR2 from the germline V gene are KGHTA and FRNEEI.

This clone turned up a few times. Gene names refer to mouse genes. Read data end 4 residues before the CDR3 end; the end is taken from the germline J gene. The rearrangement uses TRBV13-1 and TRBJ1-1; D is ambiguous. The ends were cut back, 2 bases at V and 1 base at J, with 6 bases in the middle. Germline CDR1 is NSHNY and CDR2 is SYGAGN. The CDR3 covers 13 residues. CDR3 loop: CASSEVSNTEVFF. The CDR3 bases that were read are TGTGCCAGCAGTGAAGTTTCGAACACA.

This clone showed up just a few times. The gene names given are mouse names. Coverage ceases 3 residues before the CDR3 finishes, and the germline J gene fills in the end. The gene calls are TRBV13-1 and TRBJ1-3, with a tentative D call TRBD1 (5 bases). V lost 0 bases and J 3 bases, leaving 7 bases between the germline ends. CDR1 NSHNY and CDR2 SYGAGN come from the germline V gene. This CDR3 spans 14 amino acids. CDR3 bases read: TGTGCCAGCAGTGATGCCAGGGTTGGAAATACG. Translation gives CASSDARVGNT. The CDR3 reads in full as CASSDARVGNTLYF.

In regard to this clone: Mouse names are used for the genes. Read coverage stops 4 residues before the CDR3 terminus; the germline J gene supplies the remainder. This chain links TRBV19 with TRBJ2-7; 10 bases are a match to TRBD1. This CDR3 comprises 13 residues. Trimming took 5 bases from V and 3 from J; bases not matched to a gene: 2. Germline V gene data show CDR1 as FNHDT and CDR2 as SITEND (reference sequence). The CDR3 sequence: CASRGQGNYEQYF. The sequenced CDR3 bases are TGTGCCAGCAGGGGACAGGGGAACTAT.

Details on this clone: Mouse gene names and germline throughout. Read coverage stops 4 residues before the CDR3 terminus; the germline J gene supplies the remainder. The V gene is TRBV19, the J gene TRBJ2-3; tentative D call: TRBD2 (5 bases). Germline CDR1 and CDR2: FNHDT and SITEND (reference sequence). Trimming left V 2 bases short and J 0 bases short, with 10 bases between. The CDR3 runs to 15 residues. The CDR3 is CASSMLGPSAETLYF. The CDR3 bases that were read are TGTGCCAGCAGTATGCTGGGTCCTAGTGCAGAA.

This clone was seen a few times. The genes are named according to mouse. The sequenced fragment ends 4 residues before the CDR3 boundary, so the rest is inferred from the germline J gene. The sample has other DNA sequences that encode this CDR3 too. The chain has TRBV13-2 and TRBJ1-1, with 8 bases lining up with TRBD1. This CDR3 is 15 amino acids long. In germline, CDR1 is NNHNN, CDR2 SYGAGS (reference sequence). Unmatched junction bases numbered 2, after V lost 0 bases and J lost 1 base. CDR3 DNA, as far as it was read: TGTGCCAGCGGTGATGCAGGGACAGGGAACACA. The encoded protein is CASGDAGTGNT. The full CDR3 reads CASGDAGTGNTEVFF.

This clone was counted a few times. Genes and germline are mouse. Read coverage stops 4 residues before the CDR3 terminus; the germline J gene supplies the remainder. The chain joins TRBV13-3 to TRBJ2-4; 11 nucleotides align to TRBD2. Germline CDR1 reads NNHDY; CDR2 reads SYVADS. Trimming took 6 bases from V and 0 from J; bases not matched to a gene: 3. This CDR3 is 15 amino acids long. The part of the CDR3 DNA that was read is TGTGCCAGCAAGGGACTGGGGGACAGTCAAAAC. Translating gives CASKGLGDSQN. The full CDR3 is CASKGLGDSQNTLYF.

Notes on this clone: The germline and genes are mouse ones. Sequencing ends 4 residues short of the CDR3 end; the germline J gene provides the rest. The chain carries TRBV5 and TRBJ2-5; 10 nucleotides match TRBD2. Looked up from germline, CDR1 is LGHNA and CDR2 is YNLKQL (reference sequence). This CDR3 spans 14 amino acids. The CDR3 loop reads CASSLGTGVDTQYF. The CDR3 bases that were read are TGTGCCAGCAGCCTCGGGACTGGGGTTGAC.

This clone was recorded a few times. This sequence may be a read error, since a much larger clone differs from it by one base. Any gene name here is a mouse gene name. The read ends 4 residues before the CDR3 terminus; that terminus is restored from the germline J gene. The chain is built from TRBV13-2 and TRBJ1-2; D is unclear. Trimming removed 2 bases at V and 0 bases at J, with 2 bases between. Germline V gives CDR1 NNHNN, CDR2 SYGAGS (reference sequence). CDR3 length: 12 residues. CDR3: CASGDSNSDYTF. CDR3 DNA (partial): TGTGCCAGCGGTGACTCAAACTCC.

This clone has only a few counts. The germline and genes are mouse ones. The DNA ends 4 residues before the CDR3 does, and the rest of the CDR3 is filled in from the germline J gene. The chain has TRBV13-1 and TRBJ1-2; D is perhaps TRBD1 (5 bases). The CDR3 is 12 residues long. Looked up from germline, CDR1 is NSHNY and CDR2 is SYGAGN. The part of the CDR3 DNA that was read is TGTGCCAGCAGTGATTTGGGGGCC. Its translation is CASSDLGA. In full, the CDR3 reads CASSDLGADYTF.

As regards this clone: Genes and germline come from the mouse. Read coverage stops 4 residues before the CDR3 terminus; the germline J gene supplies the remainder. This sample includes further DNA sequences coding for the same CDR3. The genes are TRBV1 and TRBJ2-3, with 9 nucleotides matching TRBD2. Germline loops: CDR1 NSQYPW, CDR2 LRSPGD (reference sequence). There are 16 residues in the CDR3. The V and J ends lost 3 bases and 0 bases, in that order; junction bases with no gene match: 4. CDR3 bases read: TGCACCTGCAGTGCCACTGGGGGGTCTAGTGCAGAA. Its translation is CTCSATGGSSAE. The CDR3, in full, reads CTCSATGGSSAETLYF.

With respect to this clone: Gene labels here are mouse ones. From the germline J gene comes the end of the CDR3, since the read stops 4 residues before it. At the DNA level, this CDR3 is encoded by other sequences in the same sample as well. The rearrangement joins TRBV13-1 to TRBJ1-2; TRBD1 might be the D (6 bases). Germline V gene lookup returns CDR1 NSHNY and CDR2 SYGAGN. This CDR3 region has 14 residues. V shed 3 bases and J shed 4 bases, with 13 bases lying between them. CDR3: CASSADRGGSDYTF. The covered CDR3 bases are TGTGCCAGCAGTGCAGACAGAGGGGGCTCC.

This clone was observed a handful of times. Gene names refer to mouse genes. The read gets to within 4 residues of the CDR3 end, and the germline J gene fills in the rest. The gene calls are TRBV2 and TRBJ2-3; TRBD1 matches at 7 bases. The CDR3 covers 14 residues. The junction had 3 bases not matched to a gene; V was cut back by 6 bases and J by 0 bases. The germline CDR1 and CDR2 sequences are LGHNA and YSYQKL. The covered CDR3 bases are TGTGCCAGCAGGTACAGGGGTAGTGCAGAA. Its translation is CASRYRGSAE. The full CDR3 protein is CASRYRGSAETLYF.

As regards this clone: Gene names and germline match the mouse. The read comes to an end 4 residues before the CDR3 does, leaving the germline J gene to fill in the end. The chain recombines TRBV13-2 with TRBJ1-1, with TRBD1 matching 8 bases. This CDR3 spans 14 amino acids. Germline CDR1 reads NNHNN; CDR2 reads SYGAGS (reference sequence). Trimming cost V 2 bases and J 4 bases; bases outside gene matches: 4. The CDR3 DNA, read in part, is TGTGCCAGCGGTGAAAGACAGGGGATCACA. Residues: CASGERQGIT. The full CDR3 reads CASGERQGITEVFF.

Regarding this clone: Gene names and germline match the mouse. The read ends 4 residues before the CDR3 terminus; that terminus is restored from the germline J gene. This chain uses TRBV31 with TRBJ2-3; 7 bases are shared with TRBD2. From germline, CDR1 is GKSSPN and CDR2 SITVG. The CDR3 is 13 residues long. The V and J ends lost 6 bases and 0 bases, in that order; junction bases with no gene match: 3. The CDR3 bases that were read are TGTGCCTGCGACTGGGCTAGTGCAGAA. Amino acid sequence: CACDWASAE. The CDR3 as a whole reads CACDWASAETLYF.

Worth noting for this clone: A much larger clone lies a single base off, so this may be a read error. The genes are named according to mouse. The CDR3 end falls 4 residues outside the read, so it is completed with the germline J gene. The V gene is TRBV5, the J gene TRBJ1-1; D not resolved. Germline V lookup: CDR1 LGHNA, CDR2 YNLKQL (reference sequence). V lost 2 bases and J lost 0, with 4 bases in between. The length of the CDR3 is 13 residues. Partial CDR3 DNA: TGTGCCAGCAGCCAAAGACAGAACACA. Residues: CASSQRQNT. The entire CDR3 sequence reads CASSQRQNTEVFF.

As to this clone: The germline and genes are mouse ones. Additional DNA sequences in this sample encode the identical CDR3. Here the CDR3 reads CASGDRDSYAEQFF. Partial CDR3 DNA: TGTGCCAGCGGTGACCGGGACAGCTATGCT. The chain carries TRBV13-2 and TRBJ2-1, with 7 bases lining up with TRBD1. The read finishes 4 residues shy of the CDR3 end, and the germline J gene is used to complete it. CDR1 is NNHNN, CDR2 SYGAGS, per germline (reference sequence). The CDR3 runs to 14 residues. Trimming at V came to 2 bases and at J to 3 bases, leaving 2 bases not matched to a gene.

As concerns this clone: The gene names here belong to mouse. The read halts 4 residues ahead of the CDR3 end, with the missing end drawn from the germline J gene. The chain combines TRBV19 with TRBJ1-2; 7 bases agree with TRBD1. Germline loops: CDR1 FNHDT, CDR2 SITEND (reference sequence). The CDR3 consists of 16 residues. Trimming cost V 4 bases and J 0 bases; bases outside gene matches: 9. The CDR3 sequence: CASSPSPQGANSDYTF. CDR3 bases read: TGTGCCAGCAGTCCAAGCCCTCAGGGGGCAAACTCC.

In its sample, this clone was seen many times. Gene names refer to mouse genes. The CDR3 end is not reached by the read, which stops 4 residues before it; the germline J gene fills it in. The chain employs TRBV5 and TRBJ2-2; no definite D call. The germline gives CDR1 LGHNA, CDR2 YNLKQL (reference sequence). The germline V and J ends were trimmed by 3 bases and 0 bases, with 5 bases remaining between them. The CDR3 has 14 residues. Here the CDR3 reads CASSQPTNTGQLYF. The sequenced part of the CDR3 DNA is TGTGCCAGCAGCCAGCCCACAAACACCGGG.

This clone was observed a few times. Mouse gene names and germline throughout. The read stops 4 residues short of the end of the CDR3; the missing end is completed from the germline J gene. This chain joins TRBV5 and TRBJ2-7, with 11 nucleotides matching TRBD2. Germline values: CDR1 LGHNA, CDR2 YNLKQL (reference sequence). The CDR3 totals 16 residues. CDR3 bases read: TGTGCCAGCAGCCAAAAAACCGGGACTGGGGGTTAT. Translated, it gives CASSQKTGTGGY. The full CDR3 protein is CASSQKTGTGGYEQYF.

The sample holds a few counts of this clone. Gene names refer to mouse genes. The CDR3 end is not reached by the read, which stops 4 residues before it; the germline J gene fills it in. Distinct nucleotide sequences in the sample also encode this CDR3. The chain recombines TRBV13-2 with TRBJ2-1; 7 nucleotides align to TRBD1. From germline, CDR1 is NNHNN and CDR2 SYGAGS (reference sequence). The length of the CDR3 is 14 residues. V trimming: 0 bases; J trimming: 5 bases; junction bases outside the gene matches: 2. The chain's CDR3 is CASGDAGTDAEQFF. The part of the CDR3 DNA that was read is TGTGCCAGCGGTGATGCAGGGACAGATGCT.

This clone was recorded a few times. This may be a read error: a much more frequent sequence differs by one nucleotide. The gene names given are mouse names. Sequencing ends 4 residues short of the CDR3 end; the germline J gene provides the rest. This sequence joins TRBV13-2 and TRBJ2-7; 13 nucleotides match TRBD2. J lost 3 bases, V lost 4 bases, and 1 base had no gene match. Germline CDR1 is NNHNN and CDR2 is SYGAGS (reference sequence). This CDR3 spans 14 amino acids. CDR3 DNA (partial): TGTGCCAGCGGTCGGGACTGGGGGGGCTAT. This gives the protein CASGRDWGGY. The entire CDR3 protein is CASGRDWGGYEQYF.

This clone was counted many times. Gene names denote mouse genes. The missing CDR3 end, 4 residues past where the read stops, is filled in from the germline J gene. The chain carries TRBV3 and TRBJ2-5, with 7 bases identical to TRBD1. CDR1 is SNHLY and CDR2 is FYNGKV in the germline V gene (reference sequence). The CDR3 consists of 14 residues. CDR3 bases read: TGTGCCAGCAGCGACGACAGGGTGGGAGAC. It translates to CASSDDRVGD. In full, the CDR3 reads CASSDDRVGDTQYF.

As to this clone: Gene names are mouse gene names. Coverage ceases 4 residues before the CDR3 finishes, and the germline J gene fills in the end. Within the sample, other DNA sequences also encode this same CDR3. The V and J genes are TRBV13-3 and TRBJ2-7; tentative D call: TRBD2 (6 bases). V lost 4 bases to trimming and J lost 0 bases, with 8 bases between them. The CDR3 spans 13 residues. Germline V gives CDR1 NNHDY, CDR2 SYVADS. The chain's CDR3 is CASSTGSSYEQYF. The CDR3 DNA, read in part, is TGTGCCAGCAGTACTGGGAGCTCCTAT.